This T cell receptor beta chain was profiled in a study of blood T cell repertoires in COVID-19. Background on the study: In each case, the material was cDNA or gDNA derived from T cells, B-cell-depleted T cells, or PBMCs.

Per the germline V gene, CDR1 is MNHEY and CDR2 is SVGEGT. The CDR3 sequence is 12 residues long. V was trimmed by 4 bases and J by 6 bases, leaving 8 bases between them. Original data processing: Nucleated cell counts were estimated from reference gene primer amplification. Sequenced by immunoSEQ multiplex PCR; TCRdb stores in-frame clones only, minus some. That table is the source of V, J and clone size, and D and trimming were worked out from the DNA. The sample contains roughly 250,000 clones, approximately 85% of which appear only once. This rearrangement joins TRBV6-2 or TRBV6-3 to TRBJ2-3; D ambiguous. This clonotype was sampled from a human donor with COVID-19, enrolled during active disease. The donor label of this sample is uncertain. Sample: peripheral blood. DNA of the CDR3: TGTGCCAGCAGTTCCTCCGGGGATACGCAGTATTTT. Its protein is CASSSSGDTQYF.